This passage covers 32 T cell receptor beta chains from one sample sequenced in a study of monozygotic twins with inflammatory bowel disease. TCRdb re-called the 5' RACE reads; every CDR3 protein appears as one record, without DNA. The table lists fewer than 200,000 distinct CDR3 sequences. Material: blood. These receptor sequences come from a human donor with ulcerative colitis or Crohn's disease, or a healthy co-twin of an affected twin (not recorded which).

The chain links TRBV5-1 to TRBJ1-3; there is no DNA to check the TCRdb D call of TRBD1. The CDR3 runs 14 residues. Germline V gene data show CDR1 as SGHRS and CDR2 as YFSETQ. The CDR3 region is CASSWRDGGNTIYF.

The chain joins TRBV10-3 to TRBJ2-7. The CDR3 runs to 14 residues. From germline, CDR1 is ENHRY and CDR2 SYGVKD. The CDR3 is CAIQGGRLDVEQYF.

The chain joins TRBV12-3 or TRBV12-4 to TRBJ2-3; TCRdb designates TRBD1, a call that cannot be tested without DNA. The CDR3 contains 15 residues. The CDR3 loop reads CASGGFSMGTDTQYF.

This chain joins TRBV5-6 and TRBJ2-2; TCRdb picks TRBD2, but there is no DNA to check that call. The CDR3 runs to 13 residues. Looked up from germline, CDR1 is SGHDT and CDR2 is YYEEEE. The CDR3 loop reads CASSQGTLGELFF.

The chain carries TRBV25-1 and TRBJ2-1; checking the TCRdb D call of TRBD1 is not possible without DNA. This CDR3 region has 14 residues. CDR1 MGHDK and CDR2 SYGVNS come from the germline V gene. The CDR3 protein is CASSEYIWATGQFF.

This chain uses TRBV7-9 with TRBJ1-2; the TRBD1 assignment by TCRdb is unverifiable without DNA. This CDR3 has 17 amino acids. CDR1 SEHNR and CDR2 FQNEAQ come from the germline V gene (reference sequence). CDR3 sequence: CASSLGDGTHYVFGYTF.

V gene TRBV5-1 combines with J gene TRBJ2-1; TCRdb designates TRBD1, a call that cannot be tested without DNA. The CDR3 runs to 15 residues. Germline CDR1 SGHRS, CDR2 YFSETQ. CDR3 loop: CASKGGGGDDNEQFF.

The V call is TRBV15, the J call TRBJ1-4; the D call of TRBD1 rests on TCRdb alone, since no DNA is present to check it. The V gene's germline CDR1 is LNHNV and CDR2 YYDKDF (reference sequence). The CDR3 runs to 16 residues. The CDR3: CATSRYQGAQGEKLFF. The full variable domain, in which reference TRBV15 and TRBJ1-4 provide the parts outside the CDR3, is DAMVIQNPRYQVTQFGKPVTLSCSQTLNHNVMYWYQQKSSQAPKLLFHYYDKDFNNEADTPDNFQSRRPNTSFCFLDIRSPGLGDTAMYLCATSRYQGAQGEKLFFGSGTQLSVL.

The chain has TRBV7-2 and TRBJ2-5; as DNA is missing, the TRBD2 call by TCRdb cannot be tested. The CDR3 sequence is 14 residues long. Per the germline V gene, CDR1 is SGHTA and CDR2 is FQGNSA. CDR3 loop: CASSSTRARETQYF.

The V and J genes are TRBV13 and TRBJ2-1; TCRdb calls TRBD2, which cannot be checked without DNA. The length of the CDR3 is 15 residues. Germline CDR1 reads PRHDT; CDR2 reads FYEKMQ (reference sequence). The CDR3 protein is CASSSPGSGRPEQFF.

V gene TRBV10-3 combines with J gene TRBJ2-5; TCRdb designates TRBD1, a call that cannot be tested without DNA. Germline CDR1 ENHRY, CDR2 SYGVKD. CDR3 length: 14 residues. This chain's CDR3 is CAIAQADLQETQYF.

This sequence joins TRBV4-1 and TRBJ2-1; there is no DNA to check the TCRdb D call of TRBD1. The CDR3 extends over 16 amino acids. Germline CDR1 and CDR2: MGHRA and YSYEKL. The CDR3 protein is CASSPRQGISYNEQFF.

V is TRBV3-1 and J is TRBJ2-3; TCRdb gives TRBD2 as the D gene, but with no DNA this cannot be confirmed. CDR3 length: 18 amino acids. Germline-derived CDR1 and CDR2 are LGHDT and YNNKEL (reference sequence). The CDR3 sequence is CASSQGLAGGGAGDTQYF.

CDR3 protein: CASSLGEPSPLHF. The chain has TRBV5-1 and TRBJ1-6. The CDR3 is made up of 13 amino acids. Germline loops: CDR1 SGHRS, CDR2 YFSETQ.

The rearrangement uses TRBV7-9 and TRBJ2-1. This CDR3 is 12 amino acids long. Germline values: CDR1 SEHNR, CDR2 FQNEAQ (reference sequence). The CDR3 region is CASSLSYNEQFF.

J is TRBJ2-7 and V is TRBV2; TCRdb's D call, TRBD2, is unchecked because there is no DNA. Germline loops: CDR1 SNHLY, CDR2 FYNNEI. The CDR3 is 13 amino acids. The CDR3 is CASTLADSYEQYF.

The rearrangement joins TRBV6-5 to TRBJ1-1; TCRdb's D call, TRBD1, is unchecked because there is no DNA. The CDR3 contains 17 residues. Germline lookup yields CDR1 MNHEY and CDR2 SVGAGI. CDR3 loop: CASSYTARVFEITEAFF.

This chain links TRBV7-2 with TRBJ2-7; the TCRdb D gene call, TRBD1, has no DNA to confirm it. The CDR3 is 16 residues long. Germline V gene sequence: CDR1 SGHTA, CDR2 FQGNSA. The CDR3 is CASSLGGQGGVYEQYF. Full variable domain (remainder filled in from reference TRBV7-2 and TRBJ2-7): GAGVSQSPSNKVTEKGKDVELRCDPISGHTALYWYRQSLGQGLEFLIYFQGNSAPDKSGLPSDRFSAERTGGSVSTLTIQRTQQEDSAVYLCASSLGGQGGVYEQYFGPGTRLTVT.

The rearrangement links TRBV29-1 to TRBJ2-7; TCRdb selects TRBD1, and the lack of DNA leaves this call unchecked. The CDR3 loop spans 11 amino acids. CDR1 is SQVTM and CDR2 is ANQGSEA in the germline V gene. The CDR3: CSVHTGGEQYF.

J is TRBJ2-3 and V is TRBV20-1; TCRdb's D call, TRBD1, is unchecked because there is no DNA. The CDR3 contains 15 residues. Germline lookup yields CDR1 DFQATT and CDR2 SNEGSKA (reference sequence). Here the CDR3 reads CSARARQAATDTQYF.

The chain combines TRBV7-8 with TRBJ2-1; as DNA is missing, the TRBD1 call by TCRdb cannot be tested. CDR1 SGHVS and CDR2 FQNEAQ come from the germline V gene. The CDR3 is 14 residues long. CDR3 sequence: CASLDRAVYNEQFF.

The chain recombines TRBV29-1 with TRBJ2-1. CDR1 and CDR2 (germline): SQVTM, ANQGSEA. This CDR3 has 14 amino acids. The CDR3 loop is CSLYPTSSYNEQFF.

V is TRBV7-3 and J is TRBJ2-7; TCRdb designates TRBD1, a call that cannot be tested without DNA. Germline V gives CDR1 SGHTA, CDR2 FQGTGA. This CDR3 is 15 amino acids long. CDR3 loop: CASSLHPGQEGEQYF.

The V call is TRBV14, the J call TRBJ2-7; the D gene TCRdb calls, TRBD1, cannot be checked with no DNA. The CDR3 is made up of 14 amino acids. Germline V gene data show CDR1 as SGHDN and CDR2 as FVKESK. Here the CDR3 reads CASSPRRQGYEQYF.

The rearrangement joins TRBV25-1 to TRBJ2-7; without DNA, the TCRdb call of TRBD1 cannot be checked. CDR3 size: 14 residues. Germline V gene data show CDR1 as MGHDK and CDR2 as SYGVNS. The chain's CDR3 is CASSESGRGGEQYF.

The V gene is TRBV4-1, the J gene TRBJ1-5. CDR3 length: 14 amino acids. Germline V lookup: CDR1 MGHRA, CDR2 YSYEKL. This chain's CDR3 is CASSQVGDNQPQHF.

The CDR3 spells CATSDWASFQETQYF. The chain links TRBV24-1 to TRBJ2-5; TCRdb selects TRBD2, and the lack of DNA leaves this call unchecked. The CDR3 has 15 residues. CDR1 KGHDR and CDR2 SFDVKD come from the germline V gene.

The J gene is TRBJ2-1, the V gene TRBV27; TCRdb reports TRBD1, a call that lacks DNA to check it against. This CDR3 spans 16 amino acids. CDR1 MNHEY and CDR2 SMNVEV come from the germline V gene (reference sequence). CDR3 region: CASSLRGEIPFDEQFF.

The chain joins TRBV5-1 to TRBJ2-1; the D gene TCRdb calls, TRBD2, cannot be checked with no DNA. This CDR3 comprises 14 residues. Germline-derived CDR1 and CDR2 are SGHRS and YFSETQ. The CDR3 sequence: CASSFGVGGNEQFF. Based on the CDR3 plus reference TRBV5-1 and TRBJ2-1, the full variable domain is KAGVTQTPRYLIKTRGQQVTLSCSPISGHRSVSWYQQTPGQGLQFLFEYFSETQRNKGNFPGRFSGRQFSNSRSEMNVSTLELGDSALYLCASSFGVGGNEQFFGPGTRLTVL.

This chain uses TRBV5-4 with TRBJ2-7; absent DNA, TCRdb's TRBD2 call cannot be checked. The CDR3 sequence is 15 residues long. Per the germline V gene, CDR1 is SGHNT and CDR2 is YYREEE (reference sequence). Here the CDR3 reads CASSLTGGISYEQYF.

The genes are TRBV19 and TRBJ2-3. Looked up from germline, CDR1 is LNHDA and CDR2 is SQIVND (reference sequence). CDR3 length: 15 residues. The CDR3 is CASSITAARTDTQYF.

The V gene is TRBV28, the J gene TRBJ2-7; TCRdb's assignment of TRBD1 cannot be checked, as there is no DNA. The V gene's germline CDR1 is MDHEN and CDR2 SYDVKM. CDR3 size: 15 residues. CDR3 amino acids: CASSLSGAVAYEQYF. Full variable domain (missing parts from reference TRBV28 and TRBJ2-7): DVKVTQSSRYLVKRTGEKVFLECVQDMDHENMFWYRQDPGLGLRLIYFSYDVKMKEKGDIPEGYSVSREKKERFSLILESASTNQTSMYLCASSLSGAVAYEQYFGPGTRLTVT.